This T cell receptor (beta chain) was recorded in a study of blood T cells in healthy people across ages. They isolated at least 6.5 million PBMCs from each sample. The extraction recovered at least 5 micrograms of total RNA per sample. For the second PCR, which ran for 7 to 11 cycles, a sample-barcoded 5' primer and a J-beta primer mix were used. TCRdb reanalysed the 5' RACE reads using MiXCR and keeps one entry per CDR3 protein. The sample gives hundreds of thousands of distinct CDR3 sequences, 20% to 25% of which show up once; roughly 3.9% is in the top ten. Trimming at V came to 1 base and at J to 4 bases, leaving 10 bases not matched to a gene. CDR3 size: 17 residues. CDR1 is LGHDT and CDR2 is YNNKEL in the germline V gene (reference sequence). General study points: Donor CMV status, an unknown factor, possibly confounded changes in expanded clonotypes. PBMCs went unsorted, and a conclusive naive versus antigen-experienced comparison was therefore prevented.

Details on this clonotype: As yet, its antigen is unknown.

This TCR came from a man between 65 and 85 years old in good health. Sequencing input: blood. The chain carries TRBV3-1 and TRBJ2-7; the match to TRBD1 covers 10 bases. CDR3 nucleotides: TGTGCCAGCAGCCAAGTTCCTCCGGGACAGGGGTCGTACGAGCAGTACTTC. Encoded protein: CASSQVPPGQGSYEQYF.